This TCR beta chain emerged from a study of molecular identifiers for immune sequencing clone quantification. Study-wide context: Across replicate runs, RNA obtained from around 20,000 or 100,000 naive CD8 cells was divided into five, with four undergoing sequencing. General study results and limits: Reportedly, one cell's Jurkat TCR RNA was detected within one million naive CD8 cells. Whereas naive cells kept under 1% of molecules in clones above 20 RNA copies, such clones held over 97% in effectors.

Sorted naive CD8 T cells were those defined as CD8+CD4-CCR7+CD45RA+. MiXCR was run by TCRdb on the PCR reads, yielding one entry per CDR3 protein. The table lists fewer than 45,000 distinct CDR3 sequences, roughly 18% of them singletons. With 2 bases clipped from V and 4 bases from J, the junction kept 5 bases outside the gene matches. In germline, CDR1 is ENHRY, CDR2 SYGVKD. The CDR3 loop spans 16 amino acids. This clonotype has at least ten counts. Its target is unknown. The TCR sequence derives from a human donor in good health. Some libraries in this study had Jurkat cell RNA spiked in. The V call is TRBV10-3, the J call TRBJ2-3; 11 nucleotides agree with TRBD2. The material sequenced was naive CD8+ T cells from blood, with Jurkat cell RNA spiked in. This sample's subset: FACS-sorted CD8+CD4-CCR7+CD45RA+ naive T cells. The CDR3 region is CAISEILAGVADTQYF. In DNA, the CDR3 is TGTGCCATCAGTGAGATACTAGCGGGAGTCGCAGATACGCAGTATTTT.